These 12 T cell receptor beta chains were all obtained from the same sample, sequenced in a study of T cell repertoires in cytomegalovirus infection. TCRdb passed the reads through MiXCR, listing each CDR3 protein once. The repertoire holds 200,000 to 300,000 distinct CDR3 sequences, with around 8.7% as singletons. Sample: PBMCs. These receptors came from a human donor in good health (CMV status not recorded). Some clones in this sample may be carry-over from other donors' samples.

Ten or more counts support this clonotype. The V and J genes are TRBV7-6 and TRBJ2-5; D uncertain. The germline CDR1 and CDR2 sequences are SGHVS and FNYEAQ. CDR3 length equals 16 residues. V dropped 1 base and J dropped 3 bases, with 15 bases sitting between them. Here the CDR3 reads CASSLVGPVQKETQYF. CDR3 bases: TGTGCCAGCAGCTTAGTTGGTCCGGTACAGAAAGAGACCCAGTACTTC.

This clonotype came up a few times. The chain links TRBV20-1 to TRBJ2-7; TRBD1 aligns across 7 bases. The CDR3 extends over 12 amino acids. CDR1 is DFQATT, CDR2 SNEGSKA, per germline (reference sequence). The junction had 6 bases not matched to a gene; V was cut back by 6 bases and J by 4 bases. The CDR3 coding sequence is TGCAGTGCCAGACAGGGTGTTTACGAGCAGTACTTC. It specifies CSARQGVYEQYF.

This clonotype has ten or more counts. This sequence joins TRBV15 and TRBJ1-6; D unclear. Trimming pared 0 bases from V and 15 bases from J, leaving 9 bases between. The CDR3 contains 12 residues. Germline CDR1 is LNHNV and CDR2 is YYDKDF (reference sequence). The CDR3 nucleotides are TGTGCCACCAGCAGAGAGACCTCTCTCCTCCACTTT. This gives the protein CATSRETSLLHF.

The rearrangement links TRBV6-6 to TRBJ1-6; a weak D match, TRBD1 (5 bases). This CDR3 spans 13 amino acids. Germline assignment: CDR1 MNHNY and CDR2 SVGAGI (reference sequence). V was shortened by 6 bases and J by 9 bases, with 12 bases between the two germline ends. This chain's CDR3 is CASRRGVGSPLHF. CDR3 DNA: TGTGCCAGCAGAAGAGGGGTAGGTTCACCCCTCCACTTT.

This clonotype was seen at least ten times. This rearrangement joins TRBV7-8 to TRBJ2-1; possible D gene TRBD2, 5 bases. Germline V gene lookup returns CDR1 SGHVS and CDR2 FQNEAQ. CDR3 length: 13 residues. V was shortened by 5 bases and J by 7 bases, with 12 bases between the two germline ends. In nucleotides, the CDR3 is TGTGCCAGCAGCACTCTACTAGTAAATGAGCAGTTCTTC. Residues: CASSTLLVNEQFF. The complete variable domain, with remaining parts taken from reference TRBV7-8 and TRBJ2-1, reads GAGVSQSPRYKVAKRGQDVALRCDPISGHVSLFWYQQALGQGPEFLTYFQNEAQLDKSGLPSDRFFAERPEGSVSTLKIQRTQQEDSAVYLCASSTLLVNEQFFGPGTRLTVL.

The chain has TRBV2 and TRBJ2-7; D call uncertain. Trimming removed 5 bases at V and 2 bases at J, with 13 bases between. Germline V gene lookup returns CDR1 SNHLY and CDR2 FYNNEI. This CDR3 comprises 14 residues. CDR3 sequence (DNA): TGTGCCAGCAGTAGACCACCTGAGGCCTACGAGCAGTACTTC. It is translated as CASSRPPEAYEQYF.

This clonotype came up a few times. The rearrangement links TRBV19 to TRBJ2-5; TRBD2 agrees at 8 bases. Germline V gene data show CDR1 as LNHDA and CDR2 as SQIVND (reference sequence). J gave up 5 bases and V 8 bases, and 16 bases lay outside the gene matches. This CDR3 region has 16 residues. Here the CDR3 reads CASAPGGGVSTETQYF. The CDR3 coding sequence is TGTGCCAGTGCCCCGGGGGGGGGAGTATCCACGGAGACCCAGTACTTC.

This clonotype was found many times. The chain has TRBV7-2 and TRBJ2-7; TRBD1 aligns across 7 bases. This CDR3 is 14 amino acids long. Trimming took 5 bases from V and 3 from J; bases not matched to a gene: 7. Germline V lookup: CDR1 SGHTA, CDR2 FQGNSA. The CDR3 DNA reads as TGTGCCAGCAGCCGGACACAGGGGATCTACGAGCAGTACTTC. Translation gives CASSRTQGIYEQYF. Variable domain in full (rest from reference TRBV7-2 and TRBJ2-7): GAGVSQSPSNKVTEKGKDVELRCDPISGHTALYWYRQSLGQGLEFLIYFQGNSAPDKSGLPSDRFSAERTGGSVSTLTIQRTQQEDSAVYLCASSRTQGIYEQYFGPGTRLTVT.

This rearrangement joins TRBV28 to TRBJ1-6; D gene uncertain. This CDR3 spans 13 amino acids. Germline values: CDR1 MDHEN, CDR2 SYDVKM. With 5 bases removed from V and 4 bases from J, the gap between germline ends came to 6 bases. CDR3 coding DNA: TGTGCCAGCAGTGGCCCGTATAATTCACCCCTCCACTTT. This sequence encodes CASSGPYNSPLHF.

This clonotype was detected a few times. The chain employs TRBV6-6 and TRBJ2-1, with D uncertain. CDR1 and CDR2 (germline): MNHNY, SVGAGI (reference sequence). With 5 bases removed from V and 5 bases from J, the gap between germline ends came to 19 bases. This CDR3 spans 16 amino acids. CDR3 sequence: CASSQLAPAADNEQFF. In nucleotides, the CDR3 is TGTGCCAGCAGTCAGCTTGCTCCCGCGGCTGACAATGAGCAGTTCTTC.

This clonotype appeared many times. This chain's CDR3 is CATSRAGSSTDTQYF. CDR3 in DNA: TGTGCCACCAGCAGAGCTGGTTCGTCCACAGATACGCAGTATTTT. This chain links TRBV15 with TRBJ2-3; D ambiguous. Trimming stripped 1 base from V and 2 bases from J, with 10 bases between. The CDR3 extends over 15 amino acids. Germline CDR1 reads LNHNV; CDR2 reads YYDKDF (reference sequence).

In this sample, this clonotype turned up many times. This sequence joins TRBV15 and TRBJ1-4; a possible D gene is TRBD1 (5 bases). V dropped 9 bases and J dropped 3 bases, with 11 bases sitting between them. Germline values: CDR1 LNHNV, CDR2 YYDKDF (reference sequence). The CDR3 has 13 residues. This CDR3 reads CATKGVPNEKLFF. The CDR3 nucleotides read TGTGCCACTAAAGGGGTGCCTAATGAAAAACTGTTTTTT.